The 14 T cell receptor beta chains below all came from one sample that was sequenced in a study of cytomegalovirus exposure and HLA in healthy donors (dated by TCRdb to about 2017). The receptor library was made with the immunoSEQ multiplex PCR assay. What TCRdb holds here is the immuneACCESS table cut down to in-frame rearrangements. Part of the clones is not present; checked against another copy, under half of the missing clones reflect an unresolved V gene, and the others are unexplained. The sample table shows roughly 120,000 clones, and approximately 87% are seen once. Of the sample, around 1.4% is held by the ten largest clones. Sequenced sample: PBMCs. Source of these receptors: a woman aged 25 to 39 in good health and CMV-seropositive.

The V call is TRBV4-1, the J call TRBJ2-7; 14 nucleotides agree with TRBD2. V lost 4 bases to trimming and J lost 3 bases; unmatched junction nucleotides: 5. From germline, CDR1 is MGHRA and CDR2 YSYEKL. The CDR3 runs to 16 residues. The CDR3 loop is CASSPRTSGRIYEQYF. CDR3 nucleotides: TGCGCCAGCAGCCCGAGGACTAGCGGGAGGATCTACGAGCAGTACTTC.

The chain couples TRBV18 to TRBJ2-7; 15 bases align to TRBD2. Per the germline V gene, CDR1 is KGHSH and CDR2 is LQKENI. V lost 0 bases to trimming and J lost 4 bases; unmatched junction nucleotides: 1. The CDR3 consists of 16 residues. The CDR3 sequence: CASSPPGLAGGYEQYF. CDR3 in DNA: TGTGCCAGCTCACCACCGGGACTAGCGGGAGGTTACGAGCAGTACTTC. The variable domain in full, completed from reference TRBV18 and TRBJ2-7, reads NAGVMQNPRHLVRRRGQEARLRCSPMKGHSHVYWYRQLPEEGLKFMVYLQKENIIDESGMPKERFSAEFPKEGPSILRIQQVVRGDSAAYFCASSPPGLAGGYEQYFGPGTRLTVT.

The rearrangement uses TRBV11-2 and TRBJ2-7; possible D gene TRBD2, 6 bases. The CDR3 is 15 amino acids. The V end was cut by 3 bases, the J end by 4 bases, with 16 bases between. Germline V lookup: CDR1 SGHAT, CDR2 FQNNGV. This chain's CDR3 is CASSLTGVGMYEQYF. The DNA of the CDR3 is TGTGCCAGCAGCTTGACGGGAGTAGGGATGTACGAGCAGTACTTC.

The chain combines TRBV29-1 with TRBJ2-1; D may be TRBD1 (6 bases). This CDR3 region has 11 residues. The V end lost 7 bases, the J end lost 7 bases, and 11 bases lay between the germline ends. Germline V CDR1 and CDR2: SQVTM, ANQGSEA. CDR3 loop: CSATRGNEQFF. The CDR3, as DNA: TGCAGCGCCACCAGGGGAAATGAGCAGTTCTTC.

This chain links TRBV18 with TRBJ2-3; 11 nucleotides align to TRBD2. V shed 6 bases and J 4 bases; nucleotides not matched to a gene: 6. CDR3 length: 15 residues. Per the germline V gene, CDR1 is KGHSH and CDR2 is LQKENI. The CDR3: CASSRLAGSSDTQYF. CDR3 coding DNA: TGTGCCAGCTCGCGACTAGCGGGATCTTCAGATACGCAGTATTTT.

This clone appeared a few times. The chain uses TRBV4-2 and TRBJ2-7, with TRBD1 identical over 7 bases. After removal of 4 bases from V and 3 bases from J, the junction contained 6 bases not matched to a gene. Germline-derived CDR1 and CDR2 are LGHNA and YNFKEQ. The length of the CDR3 is 14 residues. In DNA form, the CDR3 reads TGTGCCAGCAGCCCTCAAAACAGGGGCTACGAGCAGTACTTC. Translation gives CASSPQNRGYEQYF.

This sequence joins TRBV5-6 and TRBJ2-1; D perhaps matches TRBD1 (6 bases). V dropped 1 base and J dropped 9 bases, with 8 bases sitting between them. Germline V CDR1 and CDR2: SGHDT, YYEEEE. The length of the CDR3 is 12 residues. The CDR3 loop is CASSLFRGEQFF. CDR3 DNA sequence: TGTGCCAGCAGCTTGTTCAGGGGTGAGCAGTTCTTC.

The CDR3 bases are TGCGCCAGCAGTCAATGCCAGCTGAGGGACTCCGGGGAGCTGTTTTTT. It specifies CASSQCQLRDSGELFF. The chain couples TRBV23-1 to TRBJ2-2, with D maybe TRBD2 (6 bases). TRBV23-1 is assigned to the ORF class and has an uncertain function. This CDR3 contains 16 residues. Between the trimmed V and J ends, which lost 1 base and 6 bases, there was a span of 15 bases.

This rearrangement joins TRBV27 to TRBJ2-3; tentative D call: TRBD2 (6 bases). CDR3 size: 14 residues. Germline CDR1 and CDR2: MNHEY and SMNVEV (reference sequence). V was cut by 3 bases and J by 4 bases, with 11 bases left in between. The CDR3 DNA reads as TGTGCCAGCAGTTTGCGGGGCCCCTCAGATACGCAGTATTTT. Amino acids: CASSLRGPSDTQYF.

The chain employs TRBV14 and TRBJ2-7; 9 nucleotides line up with TRBD2. The CDR3 contains 14 residues. V trimming: 1 base; J trimming: 6 bases; junction bases outside the gene matches: 4. Germline CDR1 and CDR2: SGHDN and FVKESK. The CDR3 region has the DNA TGTGCCAGCAGCCAAGGACTAGCGGCGGGCGAGCAGTACTTC. It translates to CASSQGLAAGEQYF.

This rearrangement joins TRBV27 to TRBJ2-1; 10 bases align to TRBD1. The CDR3 spans 14 residues. Germline V CDR1 and CDR2: MNHEY, SMNVEV (reference sequence). V lost 7 bases, J lost 8 bases, and 8 bases stayed unmatched. The CDR3 sequence: CASKAGTGVYEQFF. As DNA, the CDR3 is TGTGCCAGCAAAGCCGGGACAGGGGTGTATGAGCAGTTCTTC.

The chain recombines TRBV28 with TRBJ2-3; D might be TRBD1 (6 bases). This CDR3 region has 14 residues. The germline CDR1 and CDR2 sequences are MDHEN and SYDVKM. Between the trimmed V and J ends, which lost 5 bases and 6 bases, there was a span of 15 bases. The CDR3 is CASSPWTESDTQYF. The CDR3 nucleotides are TGTGCCAGCAGTCCGTGGACAGAATCCGATACGCAGTATTTT.

V is TRBV6-5 and J is TRBJ2-5; TRBD2 agrees at 8 bases. Trimming removed 7 bases from V and 3 bases from J; junction bases left unmatched: 10. The CDR3 totals 15 residues. Germline CDR1 MNHEY, CDR2 SVGAGI. The CDR3: CASKTLAGGEETQYF. The DNA for the CDR3 is TGTGCCAGCAAGACGCTAGCGGGCGGTGAAGAGACCCAGTACTTC.

V usage is TRBV11-1 and J usage is TRBJ2-1; a possible D gene is TRBD1 (6 bases). Germline values: CDR1 SGHAT, CDR2 FQDESV (reference sequence). CDR3 size: 14 residues. V lost 5 bases to trimming and J lost 7 bases, with 15 bases between them. CDR3 bases: TGTGCCAGCAGCCGTGGACAGTCAGTGAATGAGCAGTTCTTC. Its translation is CASSRGQSVNEQFF. Based on the CDR3 plus reference TRBV11-1 and TRBJ2-1, the full variable domain is EAEVAQSPRYKITEKSQAVAFWCDPISGHATLYWYRQILGQGPELLVQFQDESVVDDSQLPKDRFSAERLKGVDSTLKIQPAELGDSAMYLCASSRGQSVNEQFFGPGTRLTVL.